This TCR beta chain was observed in a study of response to subunit inactivated influenza vaccine. Overall study results and limits: The authors put forward the suggestion that each seasonal influenza vaccination may bring in only a limited number of new T cells.

As regards this clonotype: Antigen unknown.

From the RT-PCR reads, TCRdb called clonotypes with MiXCR, one entry per CDR3 protein. The sample consists of a few hundred thousand distinct CDR3 sequences, just over 20% of them appearing once. This CDR3 spans 13 amino acids. Germline assignment: CDR1 GTSNPN and CDR2 SVGIG (reference sequence). Trimming cost V 1 base and J 0 bases, with 4 bases left between them. The receptor was derived from a man between 45 and 75 years old who received an inactivated influenza vaccine. The chain uses TRBV30 and TRBJ1-5; no clear D gene. The starting material was PBMCs from blood, obtained approximately 20 months after vaccination. The CDR3 DNA is TGTGCCTGGAGTGCCTATAGCAATCAGCCCCAGCATTTT. The encoded protein is CAWSAYSNQPQHF.